Presented here are 19 T cell receptor beta chains from one specimen sequenced in a study of siplizumab effects on memory and regulatory T cells. Assay: immunoSEQ multiplex PCR; the TCRdb copy retains only in-frame clones and omits some. This sample carries approximately 75,000 clones, approximately 93% of them seen once, and the ten largest clones take 5%. The sample comprised CD8+ T cells sorted from blood. All receptors come from a human donor in good health.

The chain couples TRBV28 to TRBJ1-2, with no clear D. This CDR3 is 13 amino acids long. CDR1 and CDR2 (germline): MDHEN, SYDVKM. Trimming removed 6 bases at V and 2 bases at J, with 10 bases between. Here the CDR3 reads CASSPDGNYGYTF. Written as DNA, the CDR3 is TGTGCCAGCAGCCCGGACGGGAACTATGGCTACACCTTC.

This clone was recorded only once. V gene TRBV6-6 combines with J gene TRBJ1-6; possible D gene TRBD1, 5 bases. CDR1 MNHNY and CDR2 SVGAGI come from the germline V gene (reference sequence). CDR3 length: 14 residues. Trimming left V 2 bases short and J 8 bases short, with 10 bases between. CDR3 protein: CASSYQGGYSPLHF. As DNA, the CDR3 is TGTGCCAGCAGTTACCAGGGAGGATATTCACCCCTCCACTTT.

The gene calls are TRBV4-1 and TRBJ1-5; D is unclear. Germline CDR1 MGHRA, CDR2 YSYEKL. The length of the CDR3 is 16 residues. V gave up 0 bases and J gave up 3 bases, with 12 bases separating them. CDR3 in DNA: TGCGCCAGCAGCCAAGATTTTGGGAGTCCCAATCAGCCCCAGCATTTT. This codes for CASSQDFGSPNQPQHF.

The chain combines TRBV28 with TRBJ2-1; D possibly matches TRBD1 or TRBD2 (5 bases each). V was clipped by 3 bases and J by 9 bases, with 12 bases between them. This CDR3 has 13 residues. Germline V CDR1 and CDR2: MDHEN, SYDVKM. CDR3: CASSFGTVTEQFF. The DNA of the CDR3 is TGTGCCAGCAGTTTTGGGACGGTAACTGAGCAGTTCTTC.

This clone showed up just once. DNA of the CDR3: TGTGCCAGCAGCTTGACTAGCGGGGGGTACCAAGAGACCCAGTACTTC. It is translated as CASSLTSGGYQETQYF. The chain recombines TRBV7-9 with TRBJ2-5; 13 nucleotides agree with TRBD2. Germline values: CDR1 SEHNR, CDR2 FQNEAQ (reference sequence). V was pared by 3 bases and J by 0 bases, with 1 base of the junction left unmatched. The length of the CDR3 is 16 residues.

The gene calls are TRBV28 and TRBJ1-2; tentative D call: TRBD1 (5 bases). The V and J ends lost 3 bases and 9 bases respectively, with 14 bases between them. The CDR3 loop spans 13 amino acids. Germline values: CDR1 MDHEN, CDR2 SYDVKM. DNA for the CDR3: TGTGCCAGCAGTTTCACCAGGGTTACAAGCTACACCTTC. Its protein is CASSFTRVTSYTF.

The V call is TRBV7-9, the J call TRBJ2-1; D gene unclear. V was shortened by 2 bases and J by 4 bases, with 12 bases between the two germline ends. CDR3 length: 15 amino acids. Germline values: CDR1 SEHNR, CDR2 FQNEAQ (reference sequence). As DNA, the CDR3 is TGTGCCAGCAGCTTAATTTTTAGCACATACAATGAGCAGTTCTTC. Translated, it gives CASSLIFSTYNEQFF.

The rearrangement links TRBV5-6 to TRBJ1-1; D is possibly TRBD1 (5 bases). V shed 2 bases and J shed 5 bases, with 19 bases lying between them. Germline values: CDR1 SGHDT, CDR2 YYEEEE. The CDR3 runs 16 residues. DNA for the CDR3: TGTGCCAGCAGCTTTTCAGGGAATGGGGTTAGTACTGAAGCTTTCTTT. This codes for CASSFSGNGVSTEAFF.

The chain couples TRBV7-8 to TRBJ1-3; a possible D gene is TRBD1 (6 bases). Trimming stripped 5 bases from V and 2 bases from J, with 13 bases between. Germline CDR1 reads SGHVS; CDR2 reads FQNEAQ. The CDR3 has 15 amino acids. The CDR3 DNA sequence: TGTGCCAGCAGCCAAAACAGGGTCACTGGAAACACCATATATTTT. It codes for CASSQNRVTGNTIYF.

This clone was observed a few times. The genes are TRBV19 and TRBJ1-4, with unresolved D. In germline, CDR1 is LNHDA, CDR2 SQIVND (reference sequence). CDR3 length: 13 residues. Trimming took 10 bases from V and 3 from J, leaving 12 bases between them. CDR3 protein: CATLRAANEKLFF. CDR3 coding DNA: TGTGCCACCCTTAGGGCTGCTAATGAAAAACTGTTTTTT.

The rearrangement joins TRBV4-1 to TRBJ1-4; D remains unclear. The CDR3 is 14 amino acids. V was pared by 2 bases and J by 9 bases, with 13 bases between. Germline loops: CDR1 MGHRA, CDR2 YSYEKL. CDR3 in amino acids: CASSQTPTDQKLFF. In nucleotides, the CDR3 is TGCGCCAGCAGCCAAACCCCCACAGACCAAAAACTGTTTTTT.

The rearrangement links TRBV29-1 to TRBJ2-3; 7 nucleotides line up with TRBD1. Germline values: CDR1 SQVTM, CDR2 ANQGSEA. With 7 bases clipped from V and 12 bases from J, the junction kept 13 bases outside the gene matches. The CDR3 extends over 12 amino acids. This CDR3 is CSGNHQGDSQYF. CDR3 sequence (DNA): TGCAGCGGCAACCACCAGGGGGATTCACAGTATTTT.

This clone was seen a single time. The chain recombines TRBV12-5 with TRBJ1-5, with 10 bases lining up with TRBD1. The CDR3 is 15 amino acids. V shed 3 bases and J 5 bases; nucleotides not matched to a gene: 4. Germline CDR1 LGHNT, CDR2 FRNRAP. CDR3: CASGFEGTGDQPQHF. CDR3 DNA sequence: TGTGCTAGTGGTTTCGAGGGGACAGGGGATCAGCCCCAGCATTTT. Complete variable domain (other parts from reference TRBV12-5 and TRBJ1-5): DARVTQTPRHKVTEMGQEVTMRCQPILGHNTVFWYRQTMMQGLELLAYFRNRAPLDDSGMPKDRFSAEMPDATLATLKIQPSEPRDSAVYFCASGFEGTGDQPQHFGDGTRLSIL.

The CDR3 spells CASSLVSVYTYNEQFF. CDR3 sequence (DNA): TGTGCCAGCAGCTTGGTTTCGGTATATACCTACAATGAGCAGTTCTTC. V gene TRBV5-6 combines with J gene TRBJ2-1, with D hard to call. CDR1 and CDR2 from the germline V gene are SGHDT and YYEEEE. The CDR3 has 16 amino acids. V lost 0 bases to trimming and J lost 2 bases, with 12 bases between them. The full variable domain, rest sourced from reference TRBV5-6 and TRBJ2-1, is DAGVTQSPTHLIKTRGQQVTLRCSPKSGHDTVSWYQQALGQGPQFIFQYYEEEERQRGNFPDRFSGHQFPNYSSELNVNALLLGDSALYLCASSLVSVYTYNEQFFGPGTRLTVL.

This clone was observed a single time. The chain recombines TRBV7-2 with TRBJ1-1; D is ambiguous. The length of the CDR3 is 13 residues. Germline V lookup: CDR1 SGHTA, CDR2 FQGNSA. The V end lost 3 bases, the J end lost 1 base, and 6 bases lay between the germline ends. The CDR3 DNA is TGTGCCAGCAGCTTTTATCGGAACACTGAAGCTTTCTTT. It translates to CASSFYRNTEAFF.

The chain uses TRBV7-9 and TRBJ1-2, with D unclear. Germline values: CDR1 SEHNR, CDR2 FQNEAQ (reference sequence). Deletions cut 5 bases from V and 2 bases from J, with 18 bases between. The CDR3 is made up of 16 amino acids. This CDR3 is CASSVSLETLNYGYTF. CDR3 coding DNA: TGTGCCAGCAGCGTATCGCTAGAGACATTGAACTATGGCTACACCTTC.

The chain has TRBV5-5 and TRBJ1-2, with D tentatively TRBD1 (5 bases). The V gene lost 1 base and the J gene lost 3 bases, with 13 bases spanning the gap. The germline V gene encodes CDR1 SGHKS and CDR2 YYEKEE (reference sequence). The CDR3 consists of 15 residues. The CDR3 here is CASSLSWGTDYGYTF. The CDR3 region has the DNA TGTGCCAGCAGCTTGTCCTGGGGCACCGACTATGGCTACACCTTC.

This chain connects TRBV19 to TRBJ2-3, with 14 bases that match TRBD2. Germline assignment: CDR1 LNHDA and CDR2 SQIVND (reference sequence). The CDR3 consists of 15 residues. V gave up 7 bases and J gave up 4 bases; unmatched junction bases: 4. CDR3 nucleotide sequence: TGTGCCAGTATAGCGACTAGCGGGGGGGCAGATACGCAGTATTTT. Its translation: CASIATSGGADTQYF.

In this sample, this clone turned up once. The rearrangement joins TRBV9 to TRBJ1-1; no clear D. Germline assignment: CDR1 SGDLS and CDR2 YYNGEE. The CDR3 runs to 14 residues. The germline V and J ends were trimmed by 3 bases and 1 base, with 10 bases remaining between them. CDR3 nucleotide sequence: TGTGCCAGCAGCGCCCCCATGGAGAACACTGAAGCTTTCTTT. Amino acids: CASSAPMENTEAFF.